Following are 30 T cell receptor beta chains from one sample sequenced in a study of T-cell reconstitution after alpha-beta-depleted transplantation in children. Unique molecular identifiers were incorporated when the TCRbeta library was constructed. TCRdb reprocessed the PCR reads with MiXCR, giving one entry per CDR3 protein. The table records about 58,000 distinct CDR3 sequences, 44% of them present only once. The input for sequencing was PBMCs, mostly from graft donor cells, taken 360 days after TCRalphabeta/CD19-depleted stem cell transplant. Source of these receptors: a male patient aged 10 to 17 who had a stem cell transplant for acute lymphoblastic leukemia, so the T cells may come from the graft donor.

V and J are TRBV29-1 and TRBJ2-5; D gene unclear. Deletions cut 7 bases from V and 4 bases from J, with 16 bases between. Germline CDR1 and CDR2: SQVTM and ANQGSEA. This CDR3 has 13 residues. CDR3 region: CSDSQAVGETQYF. CDR3 nucleotides: TGCAGCGATAGCCAGGCAGTTGGAGAGACCCAGTACTTC.

The chain is built from TRBV12-3 or TRBV12-4 and TRBJ1-2; 7 bases are a match to TRBD1. This CDR3 is built from 13 residues. Trimming at V came to 3 bases and at J to 6 bases, leaving 4 bases not matched to a gene. The CDR3 reads CASSLPGGNGYTF. The CDR3 DNA is TGTGCCAGCAGTTTGCCAGGGGGAAATGGCTACACCTTC.

The chain recombines TRBV19 with TRBJ2-7; 8 positions match TRBD1. J lost 2 bases, V lost 5 bases, and 8 bases had no gene match. This CDR3 contains 15 residues. CDR1 LNHDA and CDR2 SQIVND come from the germline V gene (reference sequence). The CDR3 DNA follows: TGTGCCAGTAGTGCCGGGACAGGCTCGACCTACGAGCAGTACTTC. As protein: CASSAGTGSTYEQYF.

The chain uses TRBV7-6 and TRBJ2-3, with 7 bases lining up with TRBD1. V gave up 3 bases and J gave up 0 bases; unmatched junction bases: 21. The CDR3 covers 21 residues. Germline values: CDR1 SGHVS, CDR2 FNYEAQ. The CDR3 protein is CASSFPRGQPYPTSSTDTQYF. Here the CDR3 DNA reads TGTGCCAGCAGCTTTCCTCGGGGACAGCCATACCCTACCTCTAGCACAGATACGCAGTATTTT. Full variable domain (missing parts from reference TRBV7-6 and TRBJ2-3): GAGVSQSPRYKVTKRGQDVALRCDPISGHVSLYWYRQALGQGPEFLTYFNYEAQQDKSGLPNDRFSAERPEGSISTLTIQRTEQRDSAMYRCASSFPRGQPYPTSSTDTQYFGPGTRLTVL.

This rearrangement joins TRBV12-3 or TRBV12-4 to TRBJ2-7; D remains ambiguous. V was shortened by 7 bases and J by 1 base, with 8 bases between the two germline ends. This CDR3 spans 12 amino acids. In DNA, the CDR3 is TGTGCCAGCAACTCAGGTTCCTACGAGCAGTACTTC. It specifies CASNSGSYEQYF.

The V call is TRBV29-1, the J call TRBJ2-1; 10 bases match TRBD2. In germline, CDR1 is SQVTM, CDR2 ANQGSEA. The junction had 10 bases not matched to a gene; V was cut back by 7 bases and J by 7 bases. The CDR3 is 14 amino acids. The CDR3 protein is CSAGELAGENEQFF. In nucleotides, the CDR3 is TGCAGCGCCGGTGAGCTAGCGGGAGAGAATGAGCAGTTCTTC.

A few counts support this clonotype. The genes are TRBV7-2 and TRBJ2-3; 11 bases agree with TRBD2. Trimming at V came to 0 bases and at J to 2 bases, leaving 7 bases not matched to a gene. The germline V gene has CDR1 SGHTA and CDR2 FQGNSA. The CDR3 loop spans 18 amino acids. The CDR3 bases are TGTGCCAGCAGCTTAGCGGCGGGACTAGCGGAACTCACAGATACGCAGTATTTT. Amino acid sequence: CASSLAAGLAELTDTQYF.

This clonotype was seen a handful of times. This chain connects TRBV29-1 to TRBJ2-3; TRBD1 matches 9 bases. Trimming removed 6 bases from V and 3 bases from J; junction bases left unmatched: 7. Germline V gene data show CDR1 as SQVTM and CDR2 as ANQGSEA. There are 14 residues in the CDR3. The CDR3 DNA reads TGCAGCGTGACCGGGACAGGGCTGACAGATACGCAGTATTTT. The encoded protein is CSVTGTGLTDTQYF.

The chain has TRBV29-1 and TRBJ1-3; 9 nucleotides align to TRBD1. Germline-derived CDR1 and CDR2 are SQVTM and ANQGSEA. With V trimmed by 7 bases and J by 0 bases, 1 base remained unmatched. The CDR3 covers 13 residues. For the CDR3, the DNA is TGCAGCGGGGGACAGGGCTCTGGAAACACCATATATTTT. Translating gives CSGGQGSGNTIYF.

The V and J genes are TRBV12-3 or TRBV12-4 and TRBJ2-4; 9 positions agree with TRBD2. This CDR3 is built from 15 residues. V gave up 1 base and J gave up 5 bases; unmatched junction bases: 3. In nucleotides, the CDR3 is TGTGCCAGCAGTTTAGGCGGGAGGGCCCAAAACATTCAGTACTTC. It yields the protein CASSLGGRAQNIQYF.

The chain has TRBV5-6 and TRBJ2-3; D ambiguous. Germline CDR1 SGHDT, CDR2 YYEEEE. The CDR3 runs 13 residues. V lost 4 bases to trimming and J lost 4 bases, with 10 bases between them. The CDR3 reads CASSLGVPDTQYF. The CDR3 region has the DNA TGTGCCAGCAGCCTCGGAGTCCCAGATACGCAGTATTTT.

As DNA, the CDR3 is TGCGCCAGCAGCCGCAGAAACACCGGGGAGCTGTTTTTT. It specifies CASSRRNTGELFF. This chain joins TRBV4-1 and TRBJ2-2; D call uncertain. Germline V gene lookup returns CDR1 MGHRA and CDR2 YSYEKL. Trimming pared 4 bases from V and 2 bases from J, leaving 5 bases between. The CDR3 has 13 residues.

This clonotype was found a few times. V gene TRBV7-6 combines with J gene TRBJ1-6; possible D gene TRBD1, 5 bases. This CDR3 spans 15 amino acids. From germline, CDR1 is SGHVS and CDR2 FNYEAQ. V was trimmed by 1 base and J by 6 bases, leaving 10 bases between them. The CDR3 nucleotides are TGTGCCAGCAGCTTAGGAACGGGGGTTAATTCACCCCTCCACTTT. As protein: CASSLGTGVNSPLHF.

This clonotype was detected only a few times. The gene calls are TRBV7-2 and TRBJ2-1; TRBD2 matches at 9 bases. After removal of 7 bases from V and 6 bases from J, the junction contained 7 bases not matched to a gene. The CDR3 spans 14 residues. Germline CDR1 reads SGHTA; CDR2 reads FQGNSA. The CDR3 bases are TGTGCCAGCAATCAAGGACTAGCGAGCAATGAGCAGTTCTTC. Amino acid sequence: CASNQGLASNEQFF.

This clonotype appeared a few times. The rearrangement joins TRBV28 to TRBJ2-7; 8 bases line up with TRBD2. Germline CDR1 MDHEN, CDR2 SYDVKM. Germline trimming cut 3 bases from V and 5 bases from J; bases unmatched to any gene: 9. CDR3 length: 15 residues. The CDR3 coding sequence is TGTGCCAGCAGTTTCAGAAGCGGGAGCGGTAACGAGCAGTACTTC. Amino acids: CASSFRSGSGNEQYF.

The V call is TRBV12-3 or TRBV12-4, the J call TRBJ2-3; D is ambiguous. Trimming removed 10 bases at V and 8 bases at J, with 13 bases between. This CDR3 has 11 amino acids. The CDR3 DNA follows: TGTGCCACTCAACATACGGGTACGCAGTATTTT. Translated, it gives CATQHTGTQYF.

The V gene is TRBV20-1, the J gene TRBJ1-1, with 8 positions matching TRBD1. CDR1 is DFQATT and CDR2 is SNEGSKA in the germline V gene (reference sequence). V lost 6 bases and J lost 6; bases outside the gene matches: 6. The CDR3 loop spans 12 amino acids. The CDR3 reads CSAQDRAPEAFF. CDR3 nucleotides: TGCAGTGCCCAGGACAGGGCTCCTGAAGCTTTCTTT.

The count of this clonotype is one. This chain uses TRBV9 with TRBJ2-7; weak D call: TRBD1 (6 bases). Deletions cut 4 bases from V and 6 bases from J, with 11 bases between. This CDR3 contains 12 residues. Germline CDR1 and CDR2: SGDLS and YYNGEE. CDR3 DNA: TGTGCCAGCAGCTCGTCAGGGGCCGAGCAGTACTTC. Residues: CASSSSGAEQYF.

The gene calls are TRBV27 and TRBJ2-5, with 13 bases that match TRBD2. CDR3 length: 15 amino acids. V was pared by 6 bases and J by 2 bases, with 3 bases of the junction left unmatched. Germline CDR1 and CDR2: MNHEY and SMNVEV (reference sequence). The CDR3 sequence: CASRLAGGPQETQYF. CDR3 DNA sequence: TGTGCCAGCAGACTAGCGGGGGGGCCACAAGAGACCCAGTACTTC.

The chain links TRBV5-6 to TRBJ2-1; no clear D. CDR1 is SGHDT and CDR2 is YYEEEE in the germline V gene. V shed 1 base and J shed 4 bases, with 6 bases lying between them. CDR3 length: 13 amino acids. The CDR3 protein is CASSLTRYNEQFF. The CDR3 bases are TGTGCCAGCAGCTTGACTCGTTACAATGAGCAGTTCTTC.

This clonotype has only a few counts. This chain links TRBV5-1 with TRBJ2-7; D tentatively reads TRBD1 or TRBD2 (5 bases each). CDR1 is SGHRS and CDR2 is YFSETQ in the germline V gene. V was trimmed by 0 bases and J by 0 bases, leaving 10 bases between them. The CDR3 covers 15 residues. CDR3 sequence: CASSLGDRSSYEQYF. In DNA form, the CDR3 reads TGCGCCAGCAGCTTGGGGGACCGTAGCTCCTACGAGCAGTACTTC.

In its sample, this clonotype was seen a few times. This sequence joins TRBV5-6 and TRBJ2-2, with D perhaps matching TRBD2 (6 bases). The V end was cut by 4 bases, the J end by 6 bases, with 16 bases between. The CDR3 totals 15 residues. CDR1 is SGHDT, CDR2 YYEEEE, per germline. The CDR3 DNA reads TGTGCCAGCAGCCGAGCAGCGGGTTCTGCCGGGGAGCTGTTTTTT. This translates into CASSRAAGSAGELFF. Full variable domain (remainder filled in from reference TRBV5-6 and TRBJ2-2): DAGVTQSPTHLIKTRGQQVTLRCSPKSGHDTVSWYQQALGQGPQFIFQYYEEEERQRGNFPDRFSGHQFPNYSSELNVNALLLGDSALYLCASSRAAGSAGELFFGEGSRLTVL.

V gene TRBV12-3 or TRBV12-4 combines with J gene TRBJ2-1; TRBD2 agrees at 7 bases. Losses at the gene ends were 4 bases for V and 10 bases for J; bases not matched to a gene: 4. The CDR3 spans 12 residues. In DNA, the CDR3 is TGTGCCAGCAGTTCTAGCGGTGGGGAGCAGTTCTTC. It specifies CASSSSGGEQFF.

This clonotype was observed a handful of times. The chain has TRBV6-2 or TRBV6-3 and TRBJ2-1; TRBD1 agrees at 10 bases. This CDR3 region has 15 residues. Trimming at V came to 6 bases and at J to 7 bases, leaving 9 bases not matched to a gene. Germline-derived CDR1 and CDR2 are MNHEY and SVGEGT. DNA of the CDR3: TGTGCCAGCAGACCCGGGACAGGGGATTATAATGAGCAGTTCTTC. Translated: CASRPGTGDYNEQFF.

The chain joins TRBV6-5 to TRBJ1-5, with 7 bases that match TRBD1. Germline trimming cut 2 bases from V and 6 bases from J; bases unmatched to any gene: 7. The CDR3 runs 15 residues. From germline, CDR1 is MNHEY and CDR2 SVGAGI. CDR3 sequence: CASSYDRAGGQPQHF. In DNA, the CDR3 is TGTGCCAGCAGTTACGACAGGGCTGGCGGTCAGCCCCAGCATTTT.

The rearrangement uses TRBV29-1 and TRBJ2-7; D remains ambiguous. Germline V lookup: CDR1 SQVTM, CDR2 ANQGSEA. Trimming stripped 6 bases from V and 0 bases from J, with 12 bases between. The CDR3 is 13 amino acids. The DNA for the CDR3 is TGCAGCGTAGGTCGTGTAAGCTCCTACGAGCAGTACTTC. Translation gives CSVGRVSSYEQYF.

The rearrangement joins TRBV15 to TRBJ2-5; weak D call: TRBD2 (6 bases). The length of the CDR3 is 15 residues. The V end lost 1 base, the J end lost 6 bases, and 15 bases lay between the germline ends. Germline loops: CDR1 LNHNV, CDR2 YYDKDF (reference sequence). Here the CDR3 DNA reads TGTGCCACCAGCAGAGCAATAGCGGATTGGAAGACCCAGTACTTC. Amino acid sequence: CATSRAIADWKTQYF.

The chain uses TRBV28 and TRBJ2-3; 12 bases are a match to TRBD2. V lost 6 bases and J lost 2; bases outside the gene matches: 6. Per germline, CDR1 MDHEN and CDR2 SYDVKM. The CDR3 sequence is 16 residues long. The CDR3 coding sequence is TGTGCCAGCAGCCGCCGACTAGCGGGAGTCACAGATACGCAGTATTTT. Translating it yields CASSRRLAGVTDTQYF.

The V and J genes are TRBV20-1 and TRBJ1-5; D is undetermined. The length of the CDR3 is 14 residues. CDR1 and CDR2 from the germline V gene are DFQATT and SNEGSKA (reference sequence). V dropped 5 bases and J dropped 2 bases, with 13 bases sitting between them. CDR3 sequence reads: CSASEGGRNQPQHF. The DNA for the CDR3 is TGCAGTGCTTCGGAGGGAGGTCGCAATCAGCCCCAGCATTTT.

Only a few counts were recorded for this clonotype. The rearrangement uses TRBV7-2 and TRBJ2-3; TRBD2 agrees at 8 bases. V dropped 2 bases and J dropped 4; count of bases not matched to a gene: 8. Germline CDR1 and CDR2: SGHTA and FQGNSA. There are 16 residues in the CDR3. CDR3 region: CASSLIRGGLPDTQYF. As DNA, the CDR3 is TGTGCCAGCAGCTTAATTCGGGGGGGCCTCCCAGATACGCAGTATTTT.